One and the same sample provided the 6 T cell receptor beta chains below, sequenced in a study of shared clonotypes between healthy human individuals. Only in-frame clones appear in the TCRdb table, and some are missing; sequencing was by immunoSEQ multiplex PCR. The profile shows fewer than 1.8 million clones, approximately 98.5% of them singletons. Material for sequencing was naive CD4+ T cells sorted from blood. The subset: CD45RA+ positively selected. Receptor source: a man in his thirties or forties in good health.

A single count supports this clone. The rearrangement uses TRBV11-3 and TRBJ2-5; D possibly matches TRBD1 or TRBD2 (5 bases each). There are 13 residues in the CDR3. The V gene's germline CDR1 is SGHNT and CDR2 YENEEA. The V gene lost 3 bases and the J gene lost 4 bases, with 9 bases spanning the gap. The CDR3, as DNA: TGTGCCAGCAGCTTGAAGAGGGGAGAGACCCAGTACTTC. Translating it yields CASSLKRGETQYF. Looking up the rest from reference TRBV11-3 and TRBJ2-5 gives the full variable domain: EAGVVQSPRYKIIEKKQPVAFWCNPISGHNTLYWYLQNLGQGPELLIRYENEEAVDDSQLPKDRFSAERLKGVDSTLKIQPAELGDSAVYLCASSLKRGETQYFGPGTRLLVL.

The chain combines TRBV28 with TRBJ2-1, with TRBD1 identical over 10 bases. Trimming cost V 8 bases and J 6 bases; bases outside gene matches: 10. CDR1 and CDR2 from the germline V gene are MDHEN and SYDVKM. This CDR3 contains 15 residues. The CDR3 sequence is CASGRGQGMTNEQFF. In DNA, the CDR3 is TGTGCCAGCGGACGGGGACAGGGGATGACCAATGAGCAGTTCTTC. The variable domain in full, with the rest retrieved from reference TRBV28 and TRBJ2-1, is DVKVTQSSRYLVKRTGEKVFLECVQDMDHENMFWYRQDPGLGLRLIYFSYDVKMKEKGDIPEGYSVSREKKERFSLILESASTNQTSMYLCASGRGQGMTNEQFFGPGTRLTVL.

Concerning this clone itself: At one of its ends the junction is not consistent with the germline gene, which may arise from a read error. The V and J genes are TRBV11-2 and TRBJ1-4; D remains ambiguous. Germline CDR1 reads SGHAT; CDR2 reads FQNNGV. The CDR3 consists of 14 residues. CDR3 loop: CASSPTTTTEKLFF. In DNA, the CDR3 is TGTGCCAGCAGCCCAACTACAACTACTGAAAAACTGTTTTTT.

The V and J genes are TRBV7-9 and TRBJ1-2, with D maybe TRBD1 (6 bases). Trimming removed 5 bases at V and 5 bases at J, with 18 bases between. The CDR3 runs 15 residues. Germline CDR1 reads SEHNR; CDR2 reads FQNEAQ (reference sequence). CDR3 sequence: CASSPGTTGEYGYTF. In DNA form, the CDR3 reads TGTGCCAGCAGCCCCGGCACGACAGGAGAGTATGGCTACACCTTC.

V is TRBV7-2 and J is TRBJ1-4, with D unresolved. Germline CDR1 and CDR2: SGHTA and FQGNSA. V lost 1 base and J 8 bases, leaving 11 bases between the germline ends. The CDR3 consists of 14 residues. CDR3 residues: CASSLGGVLEKLFF. CDR3 DNA sequence: TGTGCCAGCAGCTTAGGTGGCGTCTTGGAAAAACTGTTTTTT.

This clone was counted a single time. The rearrangement joins TRBV5-1 to TRBJ2-3, with unresolved D. The CDR3 runs to 13 residues. CDR1 is SGHRS and CDR2 is YFSETQ in the germline V gene. Trimming removed 2 bases at V and 5 bases at J, with 9 bases between. CDR3 amino acids: CASSLALQDTQYF. The CDR3 DNA reads as TGCGCCAGCAGCTTAGCGCTTCAAGATACGCAGTATTTT.